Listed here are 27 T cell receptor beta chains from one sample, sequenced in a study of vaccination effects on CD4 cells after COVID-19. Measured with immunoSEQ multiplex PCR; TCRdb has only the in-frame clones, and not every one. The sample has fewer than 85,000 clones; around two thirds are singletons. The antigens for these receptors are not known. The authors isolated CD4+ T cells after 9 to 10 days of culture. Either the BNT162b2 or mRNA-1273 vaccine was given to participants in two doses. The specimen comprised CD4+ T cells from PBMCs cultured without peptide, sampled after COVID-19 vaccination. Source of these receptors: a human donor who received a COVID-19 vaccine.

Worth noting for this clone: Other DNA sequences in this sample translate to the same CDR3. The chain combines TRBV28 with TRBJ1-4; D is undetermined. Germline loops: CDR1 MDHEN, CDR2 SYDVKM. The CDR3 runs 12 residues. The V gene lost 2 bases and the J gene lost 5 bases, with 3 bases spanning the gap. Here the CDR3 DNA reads TGTGCCAGCAGTTTAAGAAATGAAAAACTGTTTTTT. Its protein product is CASSLRNEKLFF.

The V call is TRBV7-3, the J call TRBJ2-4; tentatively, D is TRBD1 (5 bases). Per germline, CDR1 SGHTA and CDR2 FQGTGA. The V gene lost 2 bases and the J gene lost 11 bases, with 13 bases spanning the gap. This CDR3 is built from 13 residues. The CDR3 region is CASSLGQLGLQYF. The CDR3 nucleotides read TGTGCCAGCAGCTTAGGCCAACTGGGGCTTCAGTACTTC.

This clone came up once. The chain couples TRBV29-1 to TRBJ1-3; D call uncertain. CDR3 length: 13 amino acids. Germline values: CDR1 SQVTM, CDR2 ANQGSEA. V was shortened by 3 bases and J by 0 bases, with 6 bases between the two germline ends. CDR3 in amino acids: CSVETNSGNTIYF. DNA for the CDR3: TGCAGCGTTGAGACCAACTCTGGAAACACCATATATTTT.

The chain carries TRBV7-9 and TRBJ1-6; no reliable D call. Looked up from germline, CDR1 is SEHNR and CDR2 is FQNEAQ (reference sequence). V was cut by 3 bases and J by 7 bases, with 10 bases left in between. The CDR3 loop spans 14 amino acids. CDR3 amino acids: CASSLELQNSPLHF. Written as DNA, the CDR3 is TGTGCCAGCAGCTTGGAGCTACAAAATTCACCCCTCCACTTT.

CDR3 in amino acids: CASSDQGALNTEAFF. In DNA form, the CDR3 reads TGTGCCAGCAGTGACCAGGGGGCCCTGAACACTGAAGCTTTCTTT. This rearrangement joins TRBV2 to TRBJ1-1; 8 nucleotides line up with TRBD1. In germline, CDR1 is SNHLY, CDR2 FYNNEI. Unmatched junction bases numbered 3, after V lost 3 bases and J lost 0 bases. This CDR3 spans 15 amino acids.

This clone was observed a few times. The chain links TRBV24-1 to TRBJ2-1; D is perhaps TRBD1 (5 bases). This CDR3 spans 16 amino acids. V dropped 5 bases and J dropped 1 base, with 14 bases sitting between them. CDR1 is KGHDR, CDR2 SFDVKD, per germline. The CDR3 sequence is CATSALDSFSYNEQFF. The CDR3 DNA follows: TGTGCCACCAGTGCCCTAGACAGTTTTTCCTACAATGAGCAGTTCTTC.

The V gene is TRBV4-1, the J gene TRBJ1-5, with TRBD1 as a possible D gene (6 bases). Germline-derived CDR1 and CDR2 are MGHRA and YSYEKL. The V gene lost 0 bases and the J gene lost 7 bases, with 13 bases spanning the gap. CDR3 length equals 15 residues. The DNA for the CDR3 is TGCGCCAGCAGCCAAGACCTTGCGGGGGCACAGCCCCAGCATTTT. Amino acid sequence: CASSQDLAGAQPQHF.

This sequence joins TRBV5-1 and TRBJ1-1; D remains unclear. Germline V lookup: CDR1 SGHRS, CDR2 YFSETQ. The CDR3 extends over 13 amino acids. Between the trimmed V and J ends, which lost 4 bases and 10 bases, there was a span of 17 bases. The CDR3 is CASSTDSATGAFF. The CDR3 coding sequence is TGCGCCAGCAGCACGGACTCCGCCACGGGAGCTTTCTTT.

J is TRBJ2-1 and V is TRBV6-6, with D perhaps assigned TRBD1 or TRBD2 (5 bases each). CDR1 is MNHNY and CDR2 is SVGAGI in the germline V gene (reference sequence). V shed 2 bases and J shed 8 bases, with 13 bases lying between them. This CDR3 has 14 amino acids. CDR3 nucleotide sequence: TGTGCCAGCAGTTACGGGACCGCCGTCTATGAGCAGTTCTTC. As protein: CASSYGTAVYEQFF.

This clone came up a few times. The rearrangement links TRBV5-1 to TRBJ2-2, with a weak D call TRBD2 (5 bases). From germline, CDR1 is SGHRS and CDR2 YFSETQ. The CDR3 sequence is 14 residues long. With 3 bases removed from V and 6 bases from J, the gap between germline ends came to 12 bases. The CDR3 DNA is TGCGCCAGCAGCTCCTCAACTAGTCCCGGGGAGCTGTTTTTT. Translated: CASSSSTSPGELFF.

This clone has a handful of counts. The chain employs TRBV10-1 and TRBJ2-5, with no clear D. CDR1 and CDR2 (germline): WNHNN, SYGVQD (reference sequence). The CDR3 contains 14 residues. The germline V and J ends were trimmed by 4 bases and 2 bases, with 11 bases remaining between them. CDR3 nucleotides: TGCGCCAGCAGTGGTTACGGCCAGCAAGAGACCCAGTACTTC. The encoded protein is CASSGYGQQETQYF.

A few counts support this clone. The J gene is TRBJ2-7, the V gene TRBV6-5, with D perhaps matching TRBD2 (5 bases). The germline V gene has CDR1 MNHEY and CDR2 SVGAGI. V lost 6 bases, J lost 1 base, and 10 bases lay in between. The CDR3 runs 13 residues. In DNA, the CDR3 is TGTGCCAGCAGGAGGACTGGGTCCTACGAGCAGTACGTC. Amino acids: CASRRTGSYEQYV.

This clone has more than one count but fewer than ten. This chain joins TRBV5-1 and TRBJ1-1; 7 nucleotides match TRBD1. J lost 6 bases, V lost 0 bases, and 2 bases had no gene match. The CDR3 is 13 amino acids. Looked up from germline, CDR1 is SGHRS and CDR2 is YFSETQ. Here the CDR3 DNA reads TGCGCCAGCAGCTTGGACCAGGGGGCTGAAGCTTTCTTT. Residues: CASSLDQGAEAFF.

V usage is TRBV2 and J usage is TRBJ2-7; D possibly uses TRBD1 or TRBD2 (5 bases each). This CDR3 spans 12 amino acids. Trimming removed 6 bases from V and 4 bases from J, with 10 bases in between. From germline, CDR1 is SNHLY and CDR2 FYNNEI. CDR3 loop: CASSNGAYEQYV. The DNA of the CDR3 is TGTGCCAGCAGCAACGGGGCTTACGAGCAGTACGTC.

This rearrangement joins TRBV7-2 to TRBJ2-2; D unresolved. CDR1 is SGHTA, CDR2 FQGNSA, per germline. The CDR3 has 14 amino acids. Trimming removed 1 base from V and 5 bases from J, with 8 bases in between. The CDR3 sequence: CASSLGVGTGELFF. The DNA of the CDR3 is TGTGCCAGCAGCTTAGGGGTGGGGACCGGGGAGCTGTTTTTT.

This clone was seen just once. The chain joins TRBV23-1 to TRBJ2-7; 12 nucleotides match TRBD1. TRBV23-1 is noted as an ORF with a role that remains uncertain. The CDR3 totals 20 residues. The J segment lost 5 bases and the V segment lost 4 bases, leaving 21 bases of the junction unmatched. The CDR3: CASSRSTRDRGLKVRDEQYV. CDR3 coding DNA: TGCGCCAGCAGTCGCTCCACCCGGGACAGGGGGCTCAAGGTTAGGGACGAGCAGTACGTC.

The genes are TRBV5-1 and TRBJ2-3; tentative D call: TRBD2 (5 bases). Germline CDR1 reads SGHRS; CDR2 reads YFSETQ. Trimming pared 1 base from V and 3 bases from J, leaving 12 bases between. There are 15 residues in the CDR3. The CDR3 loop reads CASSLRGLRTDTQYF. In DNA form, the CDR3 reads TGCGCCAGCAGCTTGAGAGGGTTGAGGACAGATACGCAGTATTTT.

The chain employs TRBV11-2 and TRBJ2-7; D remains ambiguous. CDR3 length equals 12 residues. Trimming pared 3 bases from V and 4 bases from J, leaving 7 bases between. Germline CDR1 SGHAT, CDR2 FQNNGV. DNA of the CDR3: TGTGCCAGCAGCTTGCCCTATTACGAGCAGTACGTC. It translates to CASSLPYYEQYV.

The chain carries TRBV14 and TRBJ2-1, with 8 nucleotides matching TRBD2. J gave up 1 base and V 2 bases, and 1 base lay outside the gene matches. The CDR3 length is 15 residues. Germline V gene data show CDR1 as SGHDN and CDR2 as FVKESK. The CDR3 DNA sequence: TGTGCCAGCAGCCAATCTAGCGGGTCCTACAATGAGCAGTTCTTC. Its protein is CASSQSSGSYNEQFF.

CDR3 in DNA: TGTGCCAGCAGTTTCCTGGCTCAGGGCGGCTACACCTTC. Protein product: CASSFLAQGGYTF. The rearrangement joins TRBV6-5 to TRBJ1-2, with a weak D call TRBD1 (5 bases). This CDR3 comprises 13 residues. CDR1 is MNHEY and CDR2 is SVGAGI in the germline V gene. Deletions cut 4 bases from V and 8 bases from J, with 14 bases between.

Here the CDR3 reads CASSRGLGGETQYF. The CDR3 DNA reads as TGTGCCAGCAGCCGAGGACTAGGAGGCGAGACCCAGTACTTC. V and J are TRBV4-2 and TRBJ2-5, with TRBD2 identical over 7 bases. Germline loops: CDR1 LGHNA, CDR2 YNFKEQ. The CDR3 has 14 amino acids. With V trimmed by 4 bases and J by 5 bases, 7 bases remained unmatched.

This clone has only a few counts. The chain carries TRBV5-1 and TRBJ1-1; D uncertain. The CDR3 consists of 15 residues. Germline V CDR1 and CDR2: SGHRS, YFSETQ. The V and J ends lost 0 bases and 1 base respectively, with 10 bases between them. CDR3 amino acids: CASSLDVGGNTEAFF. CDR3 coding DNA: TGCGCCAGCAGCTTGGATGTGGGTGGGAACACTGAAGCTTTCTTT.

Here the CDR3 reads CASSPQFSGEEKLFF. The CDR3 DNA reads as TGTGCCAGCTCACCCCAGTTTTCCGGGGAAGAAAAACTGTTTTTT. The V gene is TRBV18, the J gene TRBJ1-4, with no clear D. Deletions cut 3 bases from V and 8 bases from J, with 16 bases between. Germline CDR1 and CDR2: KGHSH and LQKENI. The CDR3 contains 15 residues.

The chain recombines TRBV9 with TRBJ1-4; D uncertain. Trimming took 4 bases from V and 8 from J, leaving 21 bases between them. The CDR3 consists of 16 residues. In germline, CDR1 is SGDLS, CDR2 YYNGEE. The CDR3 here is CASSPFGRGGYEKLFF. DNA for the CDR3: TGTGCCAGCAGCCCTTTTGGGCGGGGAGGGTACGAAAAACTGTTTTTT.

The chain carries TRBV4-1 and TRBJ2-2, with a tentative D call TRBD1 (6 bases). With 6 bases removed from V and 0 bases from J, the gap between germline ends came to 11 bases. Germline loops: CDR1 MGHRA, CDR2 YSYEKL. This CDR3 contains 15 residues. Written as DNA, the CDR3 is TGCGCCAGCAGGCAGGGGTTAGCGAACACCGGGGAGCTGTTTTTT. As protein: CASRQGLANTGELFF.

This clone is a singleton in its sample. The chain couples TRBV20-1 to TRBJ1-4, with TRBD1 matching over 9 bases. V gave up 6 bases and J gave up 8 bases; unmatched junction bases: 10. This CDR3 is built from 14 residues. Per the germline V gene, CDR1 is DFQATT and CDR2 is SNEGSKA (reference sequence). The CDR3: CSASTRDRDEKLFF. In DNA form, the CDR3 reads TGCAGTGCCAGTACCCGGGACAGGGACGAAAAACTGTTTTTT.

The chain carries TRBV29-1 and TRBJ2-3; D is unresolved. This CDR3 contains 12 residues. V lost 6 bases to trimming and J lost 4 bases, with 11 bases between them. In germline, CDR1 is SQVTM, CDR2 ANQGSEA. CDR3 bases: TGCAGCGTGCACCATGGGGCAGATACGCAGTATTTT. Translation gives CSVHHGADTQYF.